This T cell receptor beta chain was sequenced during a study of prognosis after radiotherapy for stage I lung cancer. Study information: Tumor type comprised squamous cell carcinoma in roughly 7 patients and adenocarcinoma in twelve. The study, taken as a whole, reports: Lower Shannon entropy values were found after stereotactic body radiation therapy in patients who developed distant metastases.

Ten or more counts support this clonotype. The antigen is unknown. The TCR beta CDR3 region was amplified from genomic DNA, with two rounds of multiplex PCR being used for the amplification. Primers specific to each TRBV and TRBJ gene were used in first-round PCR. TCRdb re-analysed the multiplex PCR reads in MiXCR, keeping a single row per CDR3 protein. The data contain about 59,000 distinct CDR3 sequences, approximately 25% of them singletons. Germline CDR1 and CDR2: SGHAT and FQNNGV. The CDR3 is 14 residues long. V was clipped by 1 base and J by 4 bases, with 8 bases between them. Sequencing used PBMCs, obtained before or after stereotactic body radiation therapy (not recorded which). The receptor was derived from a donor aged 50 or older with non-small cell lung cancer. The chain is built from TRBV11-2 and TRBJ2-1; D unclear. The CDR3 here is CASSLGERYNEQFF. CDR3 nucleotides: TGTGCCAGCAGCTTAGGAGAGAGGTACAATGAGCAGTTCTTC.